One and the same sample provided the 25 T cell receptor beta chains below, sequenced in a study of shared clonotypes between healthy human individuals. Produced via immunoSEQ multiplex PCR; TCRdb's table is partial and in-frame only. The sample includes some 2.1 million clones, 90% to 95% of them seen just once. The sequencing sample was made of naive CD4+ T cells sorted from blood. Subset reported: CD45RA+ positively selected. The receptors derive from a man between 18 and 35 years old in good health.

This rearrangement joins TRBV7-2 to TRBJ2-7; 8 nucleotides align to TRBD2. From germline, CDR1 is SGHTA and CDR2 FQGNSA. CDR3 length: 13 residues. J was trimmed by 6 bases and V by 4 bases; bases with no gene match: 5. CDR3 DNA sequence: TGTGCCAGCAGCTCCCAGACTAGCGCCGAGCAGTACTTC. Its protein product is CASSSQTSAEQYF.

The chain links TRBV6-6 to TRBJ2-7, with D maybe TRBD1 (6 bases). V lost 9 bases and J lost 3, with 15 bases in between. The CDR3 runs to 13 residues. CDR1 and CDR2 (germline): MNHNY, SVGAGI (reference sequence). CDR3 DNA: TGTGCCAGTGGATCCGGGACAATCTACGAGCAGTACTTC. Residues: CASGSGTIYEQYF.

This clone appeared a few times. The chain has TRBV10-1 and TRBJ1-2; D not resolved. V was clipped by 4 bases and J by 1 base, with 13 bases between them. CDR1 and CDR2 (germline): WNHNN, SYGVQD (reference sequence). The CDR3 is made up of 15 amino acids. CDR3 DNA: TGCGCCAGCAGTGCAGGACCGAGAGATAACTATGGCTACACCTTC. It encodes CASSAGPRDNYGYTF.

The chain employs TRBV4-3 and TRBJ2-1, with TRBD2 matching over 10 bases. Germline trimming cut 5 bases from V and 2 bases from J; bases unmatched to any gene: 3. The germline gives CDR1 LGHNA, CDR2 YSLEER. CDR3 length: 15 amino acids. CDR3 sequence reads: CASSLAGGTYNEQFF. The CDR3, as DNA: TGCGCCAGCAGCTTAGCGGGAGGTACCTACAATGAGCAGTTCTTC.

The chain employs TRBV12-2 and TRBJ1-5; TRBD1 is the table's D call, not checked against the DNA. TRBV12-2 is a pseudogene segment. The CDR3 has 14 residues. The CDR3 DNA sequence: TGTGCAAGTCGCTCGAGACAGGGAAAAAAGCCCCAGCATTTT. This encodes CASRSRQGKKPQHF.

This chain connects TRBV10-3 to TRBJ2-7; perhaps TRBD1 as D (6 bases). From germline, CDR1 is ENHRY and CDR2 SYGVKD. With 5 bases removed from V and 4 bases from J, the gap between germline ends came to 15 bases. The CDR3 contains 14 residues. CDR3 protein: CAISRAAGEYEQYF. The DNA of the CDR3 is TGTGCCATCAGTCGGGCGGCAGGGGAGTACGAGCAGTACTTC.

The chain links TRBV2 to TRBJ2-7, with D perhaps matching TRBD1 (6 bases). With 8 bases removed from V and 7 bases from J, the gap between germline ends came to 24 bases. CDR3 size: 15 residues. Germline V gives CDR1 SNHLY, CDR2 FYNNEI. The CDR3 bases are TGTGCCAGCCTATACGGACAGCTTTCCCCTCAGGAGCAGTACTTC. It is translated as CASLYGQLSPQEQYF.

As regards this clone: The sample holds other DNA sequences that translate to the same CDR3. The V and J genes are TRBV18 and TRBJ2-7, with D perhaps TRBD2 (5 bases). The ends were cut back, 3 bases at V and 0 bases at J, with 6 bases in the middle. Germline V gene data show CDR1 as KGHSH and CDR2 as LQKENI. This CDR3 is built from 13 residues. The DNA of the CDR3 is TGTGCCAGCTCACCTGCGGGCTCCTACGAGCAGTACTTC. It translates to CASSPAGSYEQYF.

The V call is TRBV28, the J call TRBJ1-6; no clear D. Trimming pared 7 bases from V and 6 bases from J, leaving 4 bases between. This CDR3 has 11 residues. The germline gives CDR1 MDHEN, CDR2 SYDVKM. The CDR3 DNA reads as TGTGCCAGCACCATTAATTCACCCCTCCACTTT. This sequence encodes CASTINSPLHF.

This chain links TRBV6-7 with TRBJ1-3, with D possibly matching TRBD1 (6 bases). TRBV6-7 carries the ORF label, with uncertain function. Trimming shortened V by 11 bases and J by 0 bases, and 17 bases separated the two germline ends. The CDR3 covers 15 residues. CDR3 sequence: CAGRGGPDSGNTIYF. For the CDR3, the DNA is TGTGCCGGCCGAGGGGGGCCCGACTCTGGAAACACCATATATTTT.

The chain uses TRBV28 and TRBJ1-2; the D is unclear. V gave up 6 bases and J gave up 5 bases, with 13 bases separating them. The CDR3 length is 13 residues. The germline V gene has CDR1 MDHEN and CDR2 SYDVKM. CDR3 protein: CASSPRRAYGYTF. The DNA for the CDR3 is TGTGCCAGCAGCCCCAGGCGAGCATATGGCTACACCTTC.

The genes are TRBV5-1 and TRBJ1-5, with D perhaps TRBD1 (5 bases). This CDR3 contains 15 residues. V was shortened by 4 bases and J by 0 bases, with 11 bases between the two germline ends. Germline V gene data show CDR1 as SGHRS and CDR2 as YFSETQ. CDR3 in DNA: TGCGCCAGCAGCAAAGGGGATTATAGCAATCAGCCCCAGCATTTT. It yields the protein CASSKGDYSNQPQHF.

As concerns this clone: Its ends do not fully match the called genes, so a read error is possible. The CDR3 region is CAGRQGAGEKLFF. The CDR3 region has the DNA TGTGCCGGGAGACAGGGGGCAGGGGAAAAACTGTTTTTT. The chain combines TRBV30 with TRBJ1-4; TRBD1 aligns across 10 bases. The CDR3 consists of 13 residues. Germline values: CDR1 GTSNPN, CDR2 SVGIG (reference sequence).

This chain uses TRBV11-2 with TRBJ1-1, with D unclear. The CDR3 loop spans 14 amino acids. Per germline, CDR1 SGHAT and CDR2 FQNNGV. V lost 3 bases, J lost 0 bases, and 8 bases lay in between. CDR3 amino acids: CASSFNDLNTEAFF. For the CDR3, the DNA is TGTGCCAGCAGCTTTAATGACTTGAACACTGAAGCTTTCTTT.

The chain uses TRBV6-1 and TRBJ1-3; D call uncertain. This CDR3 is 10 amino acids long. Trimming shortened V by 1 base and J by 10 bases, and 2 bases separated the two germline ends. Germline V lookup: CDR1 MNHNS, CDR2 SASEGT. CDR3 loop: CASSEGTIYF. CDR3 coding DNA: TGTGCCAGCAGTGAAGGGACCATATATTTT.

This CDR3 reads CAIRPGTGITEAFF. The CDR3 DNA is TGTGCCATCAGACCCGGGACAGGGATCACTGAAGCTTTCTTT. The gene calls are TRBV10-3 and TRBJ1-1, with 9 bases matching TRBD1. Germline CDR1 and CDR2: ENHRY and SYGVKD. After removal of 6 bases from V and 4 bases from J, the junction contained 6 bases not matched to a gene. The CDR3 has 14 residues.

The CDR3: CASSQVKGVKISPLHF. The CDR3 DNA follows: TGCGCCAGCAGCCAAGTCAAGGGGGTTAAAATTTCACCCCTCCACTTT. V gene TRBV4-1 combines with J gene TRBJ1-6; D possibly corresponds to TRBD1 (6 bases). The germline CDR1 and CDR2 sequences are MGHRA and YSYEKL. The CDR3 loop spans 16 amino acids. Deletions cut 1 base from V and 9 bases from J, with 16 bases between.

As DNA, the CDR3 is TGTGCCAGCAGGCCTAGCGGGGGGGCCCTTAAGCAGTTCTTC. Translated, it gives CASRPSGGALKQFF. V is TRBV6-1 and J is TRBJ2-1; 12 nucleotides match TRBD2. The CDR3 is 14 residues long. V gave up 6 bases and J gave up 11 bases; unmatched junction bases: 8. Germline CDR1 is MNHNS and CDR2 is SASEGT.

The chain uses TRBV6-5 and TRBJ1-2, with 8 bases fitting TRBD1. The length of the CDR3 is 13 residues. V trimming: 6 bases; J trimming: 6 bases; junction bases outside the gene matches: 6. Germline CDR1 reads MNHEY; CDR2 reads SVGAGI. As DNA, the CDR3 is TGTGCCAGCAGAACGGACAGGGAGGATGGCTACACCTTC. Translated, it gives CASRTDREDGYTF.

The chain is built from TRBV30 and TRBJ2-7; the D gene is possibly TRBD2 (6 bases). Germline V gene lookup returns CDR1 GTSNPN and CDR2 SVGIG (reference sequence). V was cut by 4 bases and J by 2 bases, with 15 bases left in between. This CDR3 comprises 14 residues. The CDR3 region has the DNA TGTGCCTGGAATGGGCGGGGACCCACCTACGAGCAGTACTTC. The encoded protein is CAWNGRGPTYEQYF.

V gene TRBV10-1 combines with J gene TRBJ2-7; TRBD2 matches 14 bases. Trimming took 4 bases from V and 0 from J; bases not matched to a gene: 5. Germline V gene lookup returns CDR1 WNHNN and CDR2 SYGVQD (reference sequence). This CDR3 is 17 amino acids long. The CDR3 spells CASSGGLAGAGSYEQYF. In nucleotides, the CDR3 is TGCGCCAGCAGTGGGGGACTAGCGGGGGCCGGCTCCTACGAGCAGTACTTC.

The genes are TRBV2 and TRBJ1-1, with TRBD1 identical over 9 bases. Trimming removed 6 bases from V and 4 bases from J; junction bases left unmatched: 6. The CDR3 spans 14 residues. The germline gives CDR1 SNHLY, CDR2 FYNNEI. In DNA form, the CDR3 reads TGTGCCAGCAGCAAACAGGGGGCCGTCACTGAAGCTTTCTTT. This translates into CASSKQGAVTEAFF.

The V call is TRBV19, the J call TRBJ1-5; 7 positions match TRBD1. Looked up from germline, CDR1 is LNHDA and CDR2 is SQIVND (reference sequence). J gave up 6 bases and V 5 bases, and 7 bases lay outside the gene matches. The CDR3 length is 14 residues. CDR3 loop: CASSSDRVGQPQHF. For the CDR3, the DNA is TGTGCCAGTAGTTCCGACAGGGTCGGTCAGCCCCAGCATTTT.

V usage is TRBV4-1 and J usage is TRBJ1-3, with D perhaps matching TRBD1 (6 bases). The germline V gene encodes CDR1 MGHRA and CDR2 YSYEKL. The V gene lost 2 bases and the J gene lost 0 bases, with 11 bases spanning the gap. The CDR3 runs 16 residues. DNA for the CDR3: TGCGCCAGCAGCCAACCAGTACAGGGCTCTGGAAACACCATATATTTT. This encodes CASSQPVQGSGNTIYF.

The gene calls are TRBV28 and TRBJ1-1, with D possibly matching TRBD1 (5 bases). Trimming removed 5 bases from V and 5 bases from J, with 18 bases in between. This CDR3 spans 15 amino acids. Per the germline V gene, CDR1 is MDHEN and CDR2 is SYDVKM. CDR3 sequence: CASSLGTLGGTEAFF. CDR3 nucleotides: TGTGCCAGCAGTCTCGGGACTCTTGGGGGTACTGAAGCTTTCTTT. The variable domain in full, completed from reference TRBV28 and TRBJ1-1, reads DVKVTQSSRYLVKRTGEKVFLECVQDMDHENMFWYRQDPGLGLRLIYFSYDVKMKEKGDIPEGYSVSREKKERFSLILESASTNQTSMYLCASSLGTLGGTEAFFGQGTRLTVV.